Listed below are T cell receptor beta chains from one sample, sequenced in a study of human T cells and chemical hapten exposure. TCRdb itself ran the RACE reads through MiXCR, one entry per CDR3 protein. The top ten clones hold 1.4% of a sample with 70,000 or so distinct CDR3 sequences, over 8.5% of them seen once. The sequencing here drew on whole blood, taken in connection with sensitization to the hapten diphenylcyclopropenone (DPC). These TCRs come from a woman in her forties or fifties with alopecia areata. Some clones in this sample may be carry-over from other donors' samples. Each CDR3 is given with its conserved first and last residue. A D gene is named only where the DNA matches it firmly.

>TRBD2|TRBV10-2
CASSGPNRGGSTQYF
>NA|TRBV7-6
CASSLGRNTEAFF
>NA|TRBV5-1
CASSPRGSLLTDTQYF
>NA|TRBV3-1
CASSQSRSTEAFF
>TRBD1|TRBV6-5
CASSALTGGTGELFF
>NA|TRBV3-1
CASSQWGAKNIQYF
>TRBD1|TRBV6-2/TRBV6-3
CASREQGTVNTIYF
>TRBD1|TRBV7-2
CASTPGQSSYNSPLHF
>NA|TRBV18
CASSQDSPYNSPLHF
>TRBD1|TRBV7-9
CASSLARQGRVEQYF
>NA|TRBV7-9
CASSLASDSNQPQHF
>NA|TRBV18
CASSPFREGNQPQHF
>NA|TRBV4-1
CASSQVAGEGNQPQHF
>TRBD2|TRBV14
CASKETSGANTGELFF
>NA|TRBV14
CASSQFRTEPWEQYF
>NA|TRBV19
CASSVVGSNQPQHF
>TRBD1|TRBV5-1
CASSRRGAGGDLGFF
>NA|TRBV29-1
CSAVPGWGTEAFF
>TRBD1|TRBV20-1
CSASWGQTYGYTF
>TRBD2|TRBV5-1
CASSLNPGSGGAVETQYF
>NA|TRBV19
CASSCCPGTAYNEQFF
>TRBD1|TRBV19
CGGTDTNYGYTF
>TRBD2|TRBV7-2
CASSLASGSSYEQYF
>NA|TRBV7-2
CASSFRDGDWDEQFF
>TRBD1|TRBV7-2
CASSKTGGYGYTF
>NA|TRBV4-1
CASSLRSDSPGNTIYF
>NA|TRBV5-1
CASSLAVQGADHEQYF